The clone carrying this T cell receptor (beta chain) was picked up many times. Its target is unknown. These data originate in a study of T cell repertoires in cytomegalovirus infection. Study-level information: Both a matching HLA type and CMV infection were indicated by public TCR beta signatures.

TCRdb redid the calling of the reads with MiXCR, one entry per CDR3 protein. The repertoire holds approximately 990,000 distinct CDR3 sequences, with around 30% as singletons. Per germline, CDR1 MGHRA and CDR2 YSYEKL. V lost 0 bases and J lost 8; bases outside the gene matches: 3. This CDR3 is 14 amino acids long. The source is a human donor in good health (CMV status not recorded). Some clones in this sample may be carry-over from other donors' samples. The chain couples TRBV4-1 to TRBJ1-1, with 10 bases aligning to TRBD1. The source was cultured CD8+ T cells from PBMCs, collected from culture after CMV antigen stimulation. CDR3: CASSQEGQGGEAFF. DNA of the CDR3: TGCGCCAGCAGCCAAGAAGGACAGGGGGGCGAAGCTTTCTTT.